The 3 T cell receptor beta chains in this list originate from one sample, sequenced in a study of metastatic and nonmetastatic thyroid tumors. Thyroid surgery had not been preceded by any treatment in any patient. TCRdb re-called the PCR reads via MiXCR. Counted here are approximately 70,000 clones, more than 3.5% occurring once; the ten biggest clones make up about 20%. The sample comprised blood. The receptors shown here come from a female donor with papillary thyroid cancer or a benign thyroid nodule (not recorded which). Some clones in this sample may be carry-over from other donors' samples.

This clone was counted at least ten times. The J gene is TRBJ2-5, the V gene TRBV6-1; 11 bases align to TRBD1. This CDR3 region has 14 residues. The V and J ends lost 4 bases and 7 bases, in that order; junction bases with no gene match: 5. The germline V gene encodes CDR1 MNHNS and CDR2 SASEGT. This CDR3 is CASSALGTGGTQYF. The CDR3 nucleotides are TGTGCCAGCAGTGCGCTTGGGACAGGGGGGACCCAGTACTTC.

This clone was observed at least ten times. The rearrangement links TRBV20-1 to TRBJ2-7, with 7 bases identical to TRBD1. V gave up 6 bases and J gave up 4 bases; unmatched junction bases: 12. Germline CDR1 DFQATT, CDR2 SNEGSKA (reference sequence). The length of the CDR3 is 14 residues. The CDR3 DNA reads TGCAGTGCCCTAAAAGACAGGGTAGTTTACGAGCAGTACTTC. Protein product: CSALKDRVVYEQYF.

This clone was observed a few times. A much larger clone sits a single nucleotide away, making a read error possible. Other DNA variants within this sample encode the same CDR3. The chain joins TRBV4-2 to TRBJ2-5, with 7 nucleotides matching TRBD1. The germline CDR1 and CDR2 sequences are LGHNA and YNFKEQ. This CDR3 spans 14 amino acids. The CDR3 nucleotides are TGTGCCAGCAGCCAACTGACAGGGAAAGAGACACAGTACTTC. Translation: CASSQLTGKETQYF.